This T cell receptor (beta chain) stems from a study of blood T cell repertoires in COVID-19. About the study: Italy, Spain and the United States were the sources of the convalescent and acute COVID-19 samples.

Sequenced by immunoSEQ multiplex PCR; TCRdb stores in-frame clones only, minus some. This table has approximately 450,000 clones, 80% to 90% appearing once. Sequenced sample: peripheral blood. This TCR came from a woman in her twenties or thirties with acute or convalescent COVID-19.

The CDR3, as DNA: TGTGCCAGTAGTAGGCAGGGTTCCGCAGATACGCAGTATTTT. Translation: CASSRQGSADTQYF. The rearrangement joins TRBV19 to TRBJ2-3, with D perhaps matching TRBD1 (5 bases). Deletions cut 4 bases from V and 4 bases from J, with 12 bases between. Germline CDR1 LNHDA, CDR2 SQIVND (reference sequence). The CDR3 totals 14 residues.